These 5 T cell receptor beta chains were all obtained from the same sample, sequenced in a study of cytomegalovirus exposure and HLA in healthy donors. Primers included in the PCR were 60 Vbeta and 13 Jbeta primers. Method: immunoSEQ multiplex PCR; TCRdb's copy keeps in-frame clones and lacks some. In the table there are 150,000 or so clones, roughly 80% of which are singletons. The sequencing sample was made of PBMCs. These receptors were taken from a man aged 30 to 39 in good health and CMV-seropositive.

The rearrangement links TRBV6-1 to TRBJ2-7; TRBD1 agrees at 8 bases. V shed 8 bases and J 2 bases; nucleotides not matched to a gene: 5. The germline gives CDR1 MNHNS, CDR2 SASEGT. The CDR3 has 13 amino acids. The CDR3 sequence: CASRQGATYEQYF. The DNA for the CDR3 is TGTGCCAGCCGGCAGGGGGCCACCTACGAGCAGTACTTC.

The count of this clone is one. J is TRBJ2-7 and V is TRBV2, with D possibly matching TRBD2 (6 bases). The CDR3 has 15 amino acids. V lost 8 bases to trimming and J lost 2 bases, with 19 bases between them. CDR1 and CDR2 from the germline V gene are SNHLY and FYNNEI. CDR3 nucleotides: TGTGCCAGCCTTAGCGGTGCGGGACCCACCTACGAGCAGTACTTC. It encodes CASLSGAGPTYEQYF.

The V call is TRBV5-1, the J call TRBJ2-7, with 9 bases lining up with TRBD2. Unmatched junction bases numbered 8, after V lost 0 bases and J lost 4 bases. The CDR3 consists of 16 residues. Looked up from germline, CDR1 is SGHRS and CDR2 is YFSETQ. The chain's CDR3 is CASSLAIAGVKYEQYF. The CDR3 nucleotides read TGCGCCAGCAGCTTGGCCATAGCGGGAGTGAAATACGAGCAGTACTTC.

This clone was recorded only once. The rearrangement joins TRBV30 to TRBJ1-5; D not certain. The ends were cut back, 4 bases at V and 6 bases at J, with 13 bases in the middle. CDR1 GTSNPN and CDR2 SVGIG come from the germline V gene (reference sequence). This CDR3 has 13 residues. The CDR3 DNA is TGTGCCTGGACGGTAACCTCGGGTCAGCCCCAGCATTTT. This encodes CAWTVTSGQPQHF.

The chain carries TRBV23-1 and TRBJ1-5; tentatively, D is TRBD1 (6 bases). TRBV23-1 is recorded as an ORF, its role being uncertain. The CDR3 contains 15 residues. Trimming shortened V by 6 bases and J by 3 bases, and 15 bases separated the two germline ends. This CDR3 is CASRPGVGNNQPQHF. CDR3 bases: TGCGCCAGCAGACCAGGGGTAGGAAACAATCAGCCCCAGCATTTT.